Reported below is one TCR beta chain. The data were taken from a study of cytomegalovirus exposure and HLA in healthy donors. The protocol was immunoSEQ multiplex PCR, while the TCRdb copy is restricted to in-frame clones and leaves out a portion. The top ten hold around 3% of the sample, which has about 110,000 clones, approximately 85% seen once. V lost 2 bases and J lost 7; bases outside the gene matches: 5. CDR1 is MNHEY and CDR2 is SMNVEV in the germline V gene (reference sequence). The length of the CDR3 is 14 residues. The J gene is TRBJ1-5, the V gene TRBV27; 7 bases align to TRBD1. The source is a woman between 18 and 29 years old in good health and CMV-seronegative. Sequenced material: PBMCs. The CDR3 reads CASSLRQGGQPQHF. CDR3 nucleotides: TGTGCCAGCAGTTTACGACAGGGCGGCCAGCCCCAGCATTTT.